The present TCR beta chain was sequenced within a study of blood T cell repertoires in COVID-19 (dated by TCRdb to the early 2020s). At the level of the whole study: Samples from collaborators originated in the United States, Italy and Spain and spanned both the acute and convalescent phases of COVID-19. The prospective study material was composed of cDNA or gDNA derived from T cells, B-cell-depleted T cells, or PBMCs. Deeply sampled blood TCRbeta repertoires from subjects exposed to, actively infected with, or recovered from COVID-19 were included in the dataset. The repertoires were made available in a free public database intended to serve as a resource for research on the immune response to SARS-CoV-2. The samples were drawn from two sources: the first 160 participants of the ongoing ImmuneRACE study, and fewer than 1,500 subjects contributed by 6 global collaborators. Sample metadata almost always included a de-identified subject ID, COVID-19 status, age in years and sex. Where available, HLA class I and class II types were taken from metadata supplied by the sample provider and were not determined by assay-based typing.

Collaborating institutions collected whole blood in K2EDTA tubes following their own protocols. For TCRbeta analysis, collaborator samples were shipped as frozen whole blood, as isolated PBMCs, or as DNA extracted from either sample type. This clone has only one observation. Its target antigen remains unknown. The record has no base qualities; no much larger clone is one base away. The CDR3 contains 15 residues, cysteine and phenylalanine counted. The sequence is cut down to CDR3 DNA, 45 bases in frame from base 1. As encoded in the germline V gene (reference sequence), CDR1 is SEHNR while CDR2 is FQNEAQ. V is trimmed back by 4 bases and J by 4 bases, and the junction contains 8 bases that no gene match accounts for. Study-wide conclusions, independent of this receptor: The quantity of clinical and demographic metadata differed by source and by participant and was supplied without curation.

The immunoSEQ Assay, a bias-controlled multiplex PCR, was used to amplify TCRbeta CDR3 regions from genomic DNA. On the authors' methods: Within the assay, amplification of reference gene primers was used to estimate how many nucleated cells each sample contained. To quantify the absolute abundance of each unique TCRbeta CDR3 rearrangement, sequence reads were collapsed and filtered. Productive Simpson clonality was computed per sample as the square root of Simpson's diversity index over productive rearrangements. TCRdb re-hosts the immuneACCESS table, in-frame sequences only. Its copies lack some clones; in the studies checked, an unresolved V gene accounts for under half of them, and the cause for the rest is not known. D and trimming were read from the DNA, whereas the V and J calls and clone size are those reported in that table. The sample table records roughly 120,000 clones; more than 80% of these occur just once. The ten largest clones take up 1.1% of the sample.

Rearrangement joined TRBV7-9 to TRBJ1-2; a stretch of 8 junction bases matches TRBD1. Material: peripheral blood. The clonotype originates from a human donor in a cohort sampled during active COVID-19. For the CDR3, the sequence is CASSSSDRVTYGYTF. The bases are TGTGCCAGCAGCTCTTCGGACAGGGTTACCTATGGCTACACCTTC.